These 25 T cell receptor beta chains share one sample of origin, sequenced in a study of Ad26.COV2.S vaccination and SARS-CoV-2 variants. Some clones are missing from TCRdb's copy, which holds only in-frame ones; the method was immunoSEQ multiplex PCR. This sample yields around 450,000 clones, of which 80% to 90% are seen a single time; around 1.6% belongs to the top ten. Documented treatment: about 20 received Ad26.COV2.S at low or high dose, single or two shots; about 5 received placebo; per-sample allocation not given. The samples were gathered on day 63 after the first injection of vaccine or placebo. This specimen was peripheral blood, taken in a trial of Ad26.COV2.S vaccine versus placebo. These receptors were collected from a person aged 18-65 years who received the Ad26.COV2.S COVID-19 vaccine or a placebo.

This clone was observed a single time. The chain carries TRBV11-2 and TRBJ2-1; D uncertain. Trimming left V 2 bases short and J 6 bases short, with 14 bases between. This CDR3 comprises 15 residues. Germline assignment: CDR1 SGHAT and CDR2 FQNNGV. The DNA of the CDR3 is TGTGCCAGCAGCTTAAGCCCCGCTAGAAGCAATGAGCAGTTCTTC. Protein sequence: CASSLSPARSNEQFF.

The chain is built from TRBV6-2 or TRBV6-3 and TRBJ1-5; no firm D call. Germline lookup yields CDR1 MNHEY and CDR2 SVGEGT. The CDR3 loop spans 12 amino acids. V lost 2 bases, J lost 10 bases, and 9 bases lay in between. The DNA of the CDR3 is TGTGCCAGCAGTTACCCTCTGGATCCCCAGCATTTT. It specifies CASSYPLDPQHF.

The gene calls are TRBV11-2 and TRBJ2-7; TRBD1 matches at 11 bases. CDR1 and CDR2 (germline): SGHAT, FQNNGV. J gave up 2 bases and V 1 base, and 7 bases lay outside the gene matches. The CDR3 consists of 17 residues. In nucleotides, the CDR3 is TGTGCCAGCAGCTTAGCGGCCTTGGGACAGGGGGCCTACGAGCAGTACTTC. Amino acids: CASSLAALGQGAYEQYF.

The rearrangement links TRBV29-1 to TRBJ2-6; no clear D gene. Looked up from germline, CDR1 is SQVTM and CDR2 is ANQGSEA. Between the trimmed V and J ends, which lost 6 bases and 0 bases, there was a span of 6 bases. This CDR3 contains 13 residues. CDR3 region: CSVDGSGANVLTF. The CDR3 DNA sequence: TGCAGCGTGGACGGCTCTGGGGCCAACGTCCTGACTTTC.

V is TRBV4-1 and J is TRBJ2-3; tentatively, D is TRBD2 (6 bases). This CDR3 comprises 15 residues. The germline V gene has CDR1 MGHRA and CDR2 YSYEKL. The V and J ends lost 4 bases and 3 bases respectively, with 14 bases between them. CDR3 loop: CASSPRGYETDTQYF. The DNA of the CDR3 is TGCGCCAGCAGCCCGCGGGGATATGAAACAGATACGCAGTATTTT.

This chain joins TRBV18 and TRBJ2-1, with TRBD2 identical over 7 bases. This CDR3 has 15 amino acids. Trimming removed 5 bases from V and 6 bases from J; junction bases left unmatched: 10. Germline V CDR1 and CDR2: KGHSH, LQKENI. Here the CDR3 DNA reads TGTGCCAGCTCAGTAGTTGGCGGGAGTCGCAATGAGCAGTTCTTC. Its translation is CASSVVGGSRNEQFF.

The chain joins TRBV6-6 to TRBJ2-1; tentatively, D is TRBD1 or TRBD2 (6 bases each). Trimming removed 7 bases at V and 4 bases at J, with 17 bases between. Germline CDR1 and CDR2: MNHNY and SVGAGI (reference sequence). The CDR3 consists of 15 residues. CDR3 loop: CASTRGPSLYNEQFF. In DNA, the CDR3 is TGTGCCAGCACCCGGGGGCCCTCCTTGTACAATGAGCAGTTCTTC.

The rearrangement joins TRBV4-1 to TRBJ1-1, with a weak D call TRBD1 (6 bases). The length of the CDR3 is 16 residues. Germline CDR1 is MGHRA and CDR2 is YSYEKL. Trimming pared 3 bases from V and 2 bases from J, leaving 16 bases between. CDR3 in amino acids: CASSHPEGGPNTEAFF. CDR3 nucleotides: TGCGCCAGCAGCCACCCCGAGGGGGGACCCAACACTGAAGCTTTCTTT.

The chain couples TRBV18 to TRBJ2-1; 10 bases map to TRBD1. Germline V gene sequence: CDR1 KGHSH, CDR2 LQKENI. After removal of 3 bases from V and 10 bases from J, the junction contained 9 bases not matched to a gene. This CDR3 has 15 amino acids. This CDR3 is CASSPSLRTGGEQFF. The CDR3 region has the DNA TGTGCCAGCTCACCCTCCCTCAGGACAGGGGGAGAGCAGTTCTTC. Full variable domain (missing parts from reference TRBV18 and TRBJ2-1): NAGVMQNPRHLVRRRGQEARLRCSPMKGHSHVYWYRQLPEEGLKFMVYLQKENIIDESGMPKERFSAEFPKEGPSILRIQQVVRGDSAAYFCASSPSLRTGGEQFFGPGTRLTVL.

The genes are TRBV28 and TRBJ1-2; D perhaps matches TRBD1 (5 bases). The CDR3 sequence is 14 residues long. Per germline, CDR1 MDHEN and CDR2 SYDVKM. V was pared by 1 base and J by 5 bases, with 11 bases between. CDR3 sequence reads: CASSLSDRAYGYTF. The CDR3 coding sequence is TGTGCCAGCAGTTTATCTGACAGAGCATATGGCTACACCTTC.

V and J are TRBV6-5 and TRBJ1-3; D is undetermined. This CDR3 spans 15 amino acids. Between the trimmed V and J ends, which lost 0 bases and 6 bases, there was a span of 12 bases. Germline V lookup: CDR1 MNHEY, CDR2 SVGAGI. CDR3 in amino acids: CASSYSFFGENTIYF. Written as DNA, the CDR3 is TGTGCCAGCAGTTACTCGTTTTTCGGCGAAAACACCATATATTTT.

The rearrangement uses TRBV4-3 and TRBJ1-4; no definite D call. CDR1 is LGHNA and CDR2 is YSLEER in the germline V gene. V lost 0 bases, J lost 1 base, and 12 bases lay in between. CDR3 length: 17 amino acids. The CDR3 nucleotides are TGCGCCAGCAGCCAAGATCGCACCTCCAGAACTAATGAAAAACTGTTTTTT. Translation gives CASSQDRTSRTNEKLFF.

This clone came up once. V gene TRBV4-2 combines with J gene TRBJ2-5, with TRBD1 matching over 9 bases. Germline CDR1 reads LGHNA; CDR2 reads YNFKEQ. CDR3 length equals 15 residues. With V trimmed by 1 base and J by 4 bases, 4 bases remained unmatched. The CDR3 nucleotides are TGTGCCAGCAGCCAAGGCACAGGGGGCTCAGAGACCCAGTACTTC. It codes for CASSQGTGGSETQYF.

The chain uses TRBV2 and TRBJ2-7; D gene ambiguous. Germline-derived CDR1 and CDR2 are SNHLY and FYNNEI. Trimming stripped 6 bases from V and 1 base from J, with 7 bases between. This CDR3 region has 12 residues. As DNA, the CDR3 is TGTGCCAGCAGGTTGGTTTCCTACGAGCAGTACTTC. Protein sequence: CASRLVSYEQYF.

CDR3 residues: CASSLIGPPGQYF. The DNA of the CDR3 is TGTGCCAGCAGTCTAATAGGACCTCCCGGGCAGTACTTC. The V gene is TRBV28, the J gene TRBJ2-7; D is unresolved. Germline V gene lookup returns CDR1 MDHEN and CDR2 SYDVKM. The CDR3 sequence is 13 residues long. V lost 5 bases and J 9 bases, leaving 17 bases between the germline ends.

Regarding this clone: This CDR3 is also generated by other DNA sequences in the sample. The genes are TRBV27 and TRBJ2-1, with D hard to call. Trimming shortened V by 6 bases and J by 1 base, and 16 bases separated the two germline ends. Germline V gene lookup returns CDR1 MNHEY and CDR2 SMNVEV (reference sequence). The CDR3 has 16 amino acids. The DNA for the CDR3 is TGTGCCAGCAGCACCGGGCTAGTTTTTTCCTACAATGAGCAGTTCTTC. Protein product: CASSTGLVFSYNEQFF.

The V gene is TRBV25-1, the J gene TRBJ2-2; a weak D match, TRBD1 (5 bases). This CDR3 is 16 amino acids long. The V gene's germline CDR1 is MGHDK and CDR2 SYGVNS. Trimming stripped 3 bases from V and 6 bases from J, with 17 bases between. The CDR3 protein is CASSDGQAGRSGELFF. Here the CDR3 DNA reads TGTGCCAGCAGTGACGGTCAGGCAGGGCGGTCCGGGGAGCTGTTTTTT.

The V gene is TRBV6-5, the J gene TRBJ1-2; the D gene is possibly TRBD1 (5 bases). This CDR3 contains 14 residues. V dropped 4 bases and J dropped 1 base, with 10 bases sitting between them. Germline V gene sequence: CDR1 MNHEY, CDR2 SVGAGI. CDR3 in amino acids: CASSLRRGNYGYTF. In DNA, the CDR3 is TGTGCCAGCAGTTTAAGAAGGGGTAACTATGGCTACACCTTC.

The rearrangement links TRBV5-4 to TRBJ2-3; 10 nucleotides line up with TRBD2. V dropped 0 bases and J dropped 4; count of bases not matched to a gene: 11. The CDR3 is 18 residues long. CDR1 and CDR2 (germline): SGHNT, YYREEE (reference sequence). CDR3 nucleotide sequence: TGTGCCAGCAGCTTGGATGTTAGGCTAGCGGGAGTAGCAGATACGCAGTATTTT. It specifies CASSLDVRLAGVADTQYF. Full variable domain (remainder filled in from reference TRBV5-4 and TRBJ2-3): ETGVTQSPTHLIKTRGQQVTLRCSSQSGHNTVSWYQQALGQGPQFIFQYYREEENGRGNFPPRFSGLQFPNYSSELNVNALELDDSALYLCASSLDVRLAGVADTQYFGPGTRLTVL.

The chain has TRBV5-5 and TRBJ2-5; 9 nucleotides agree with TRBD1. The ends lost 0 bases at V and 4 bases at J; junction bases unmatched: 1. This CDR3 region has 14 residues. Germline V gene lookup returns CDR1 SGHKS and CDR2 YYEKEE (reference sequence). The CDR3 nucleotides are TGTGCCAGCAGCTTGGACAGGGGGCGAGAGACCCAGTACTTC. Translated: CASSLDRGRETQYF.

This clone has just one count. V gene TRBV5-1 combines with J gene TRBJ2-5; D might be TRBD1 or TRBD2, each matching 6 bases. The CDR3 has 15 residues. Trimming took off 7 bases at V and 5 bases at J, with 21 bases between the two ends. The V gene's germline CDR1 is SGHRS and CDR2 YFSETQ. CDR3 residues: CASRDRLGAGETQYF. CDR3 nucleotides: TGCGCCAGCCGCGACCGTCTGGGGGCGGGGGAGACCCAGTACTTC. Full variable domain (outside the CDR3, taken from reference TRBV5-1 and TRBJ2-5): KAGVTQTPRYLIKTRGQQVTLSCSPISGHRSVSWYQQTPGQGLQFLFEYFSETQRNKGNFPGRFSGRQFSNSRSEMNVSTLELGDSALYLCASRDRLGAGETQYFGPGTRLLVL.

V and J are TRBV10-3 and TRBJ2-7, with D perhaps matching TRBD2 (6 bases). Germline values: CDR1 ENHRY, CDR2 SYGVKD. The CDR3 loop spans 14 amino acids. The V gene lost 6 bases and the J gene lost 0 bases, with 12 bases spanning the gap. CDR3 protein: CAISLSGDSYEQYF. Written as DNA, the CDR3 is TGTGCCATCAGCCTTAGCGGCGACTCCTACGAGCAGTACTTC.

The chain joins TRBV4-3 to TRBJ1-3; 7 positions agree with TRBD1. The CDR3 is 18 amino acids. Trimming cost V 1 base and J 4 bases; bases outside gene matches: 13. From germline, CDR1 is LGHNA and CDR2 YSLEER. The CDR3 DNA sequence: TGCGCCAGCAGCCAAGGAGTGGCTGACAGGGCCTCGGGAAACACCATATATTTT. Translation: CASSQGVADRASGNTIYF.

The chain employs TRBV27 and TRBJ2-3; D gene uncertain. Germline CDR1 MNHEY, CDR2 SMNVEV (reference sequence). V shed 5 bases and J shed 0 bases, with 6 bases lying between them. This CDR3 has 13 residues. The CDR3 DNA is TGTGCCAGCAGTCTGGCGAGCACAGATACGCAGTATTTT. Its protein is CASSLASTDTQYF.

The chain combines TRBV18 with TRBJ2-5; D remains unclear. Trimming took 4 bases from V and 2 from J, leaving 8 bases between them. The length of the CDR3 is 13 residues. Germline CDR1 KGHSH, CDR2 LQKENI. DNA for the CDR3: TGTGCCAGCTCACTTCATCCACAAGAGACCCAGTACTTC. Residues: CASSLHPQETQYF.